This entry lists 13 T cell receptor beta chains sequenced from one sample in a study of early T cells in non-severe SARS-CoV-2 infection. MiXCR, applied by TCRdb to the 5' RACE reads, yields one record per CDR3 protein. Here the sample spans some 54,000 distinct CDR3 sequences, 8% to 10% being singletons. Sequencing used whole blood. These receptors were collected from an adult who was a healthcare worker with PCR-confirmed SARS-CoV-2 infection or an uninfected control (not recorded which).

This clonotype appeared many times. The chain has TRBV7-9 and TRBJ1-4, with D uncertain. This CDR3 has 12 amino acids. Looked up from germline, CDR1 is SEHNR and CDR2 is FQNEAQ (reference sequence). V gave up 2 bases and J gave up 8 bases, with 6 bases separating them. The DNA for the CDR3 is TGTGCCAGCAGCTTAAATGGCGAAAAACTGTTTTTT. Translating gives CASSLNGEKLFF.

This clonotype was recorded at least ten times. CDR3 in amino acids: CSAPPIGPHSYNEQFF. The CDR3 DNA reads as TGCAGTGCCCCCCCGATTGGGCCCCACTCCTACAATGAGCAGTTCTTC. This chain links TRBV20-1 with TRBJ2-1, with unresolved D. CDR1 and CDR2 from the germline V gene are DFQATT and SNEGSKA (reference sequence). This CDR3 has 16 amino acids. V lost 6 bases, J lost 0 bases, and 18 bases lay in between.

The sample holds a few counts of this clonotype. The V call is TRBV20-1, the J call TRBJ1-2; D may be TRBD1 (6 bases). V was clipped by 2 bases and J by 4 bases, with 8 bases between them. The CDR3 has 12 amino acids. Germline V lookup: CDR1 DFQATT, CDR2 SNEGSKA (reference sequence). The CDR3 spells CSARLTGYGYTF. The CDR3, as DNA: TGCAGTGCTAGACTGACAGGCTATGGCTACACCTTC.

This clonotype was seen ten or more times. The chain links TRBV5-4 to TRBJ1-5, with D unclear. Trimming removed 0 bases from V and 8 bases from J, with 9 bases in between. The CDR3 covers 13 residues. Per germline, CDR1 SGHNT and CDR2 YYREEE (reference sequence). CDR3: CASSLAGTEPQHF. CDR3 bases: TGTGCCAGCAGCTTGGCGGGCACGGAGCCCCAGCATTTT.

This clonotype was observed once. The chain couples TRBV29-1 to TRBJ1-1, with 9 bases lining up with TRBD1. The germline V gene encodes CDR1 SQVTM and CDR2 ANQGSEA. J lost 3 bases, V lost 7 bases, and 9 bases had no gene match. The CDR3 consists of 14 residues. The CDR3 reads CSGDGTGRDTEAFF. The CDR3 nucleotides read TGCAGCGGGGACGGGACAGGGCGGGACACTGAAGCTTTCTTT.

The rearrangement uses TRBV11-2 and TRBJ1-6, with D possibly TRBD1 on 6 matching bases. The length of the CDR3 is 16 residues. Germline values: CDR1 SGHAT, CDR2 FQNNGV. Trimming shortened V by 3 bases and J by 3 bases, and 12 bases separated the two germline ends. As DNA, the CDR3 is TGTGCCAGCAGCTTGATATCAGGGGACTATAATTCACCCCTCCACTTT. Its translation is CASSLISGDYNSPLHF. The full variable domain, completed using reference TRBV11-2 and TRBJ1-6, is EAGVAQSPRYKIIEKRQSVAFWCNPISGHATLYWYQQILGQGPKLLIQFQNNGVVDDSQLPKDRFSAERLKGVDSTLKIQPAKLEDSAVYLCASSLISGDYNSPLHFGNGTRLTVT.

The chain links TRBV7-3 to TRBJ1-1; D is unresolved. Germline CDR1 and CDR2: SGHTA and FQGTGA. The V and J ends lost 5 bases and 4 bases respectively, with 14 bases between them. The CDR3 has 14 residues. The CDR3, as DNA: TGTGCCAGCAGCCCGGCGGGCTGGAGCACTGAAGCTTTCTTT. Amino acid sequence: CASSPAGWSTEAFF.

This clonotype was seen ten or more times. This sequence joins TRBV20-1 and TRBJ2-2; D remains unclear. V lost 3 bases and J lost 7, with 9 bases in between. The CDR3 sequence is 12 residues long. Germline CDR1 is DFQATT and CDR2 is SNEGSKA (reference sequence). The CDR3 here is CSASKRDGELFF. CDR3 coding DNA: TGCAGTGCTAGCAAGCGTGACGGGGAGCTGTTTTTT.

The V and J genes are TRBV2 and TRBJ1-2, with TRBD1 matching over 8 bases. Germline CDR1 and CDR2: SNHLY and FYNNEI. Trimming cost V 3 bases and J 4 bases; bases outside gene matches: 1. The length of the CDR3 is 13 residues. The CDR3, as DNA: TGTGCCAGCAGTGACACAGGGGGCTATGGCTACACCTTC. Amino acid sequence: CASSDTGGYGYTF.

In its sample, this clonotype was seen many times. The chain recombines TRBV5-1 with TRBJ2-5, with 8 nucleotides matching TRBD2. V shed 6 bases and J 5 bases; nucleotides not matched to a gene: 15. The CDR3 is made up of 16 amino acids. Germline CDR1 SGHRS, CDR2 YFSETQ. The CDR3 bases are TGCGCCAGCAAGGAGCTCGCGGGAGGCCTCGGGGAGACCCAGTACTTC. Encoded protein: CASKELAGGLGETQYF.

This clonotype was counted at least ten times. V usage is TRBV5-1 and J usage is TRBJ2-5, with TRBD2 matching 9 bases. After removal of 7 bases from V and 5 bases from J, the junction contained 12 bases not matched to a gene. This CDR3 is 15 amino acids long. The germline CDR1 and CDR2 sequences are SGHRS and YFSETQ. CDR3 sequence reads: CASLPSAGGGETQYF. CDR3 DNA sequence: TGCGCCAGCCTCCCATCGGCGGGAGGGGGGGAGACCCAGTACTTC. Full variable domain (missing parts from reference TRBV5-1 and TRBJ2-5): KAGVTQTPRYLIKTRGQQVTLSCSPISGHRSVSWYQQTPGQGLQFLFEYFSETQRNKGNFPGRFSGRQFSNSRSEMNVSTLELGDSALYLCASLPSAGGGETQYFGPGTRLLVL.

Only a few counts were recorded for this clonotype. This chain joins TRBV7-2 and TRBJ1-2, with D maybe TRBD1 (5 bases). This CDR3 is built from 15 residues. V lost 5 bases and J lost 0, with 13 bases in between. Germline V gene data show CDR1 as SGHTA and CDR2 as FQGNSA. CDR3 in amino acids: CASSLMTASNYGYTF. The DNA for the CDR3 is TGTGCCAGCAGCCTCATGACAGCTTCTAACTATGGCTACACCTTC.

In its sample, this clonotype was seen a few times. The J gene is TRBJ1-2, the V gene TRBV28; 9 bases match TRBD1. The CDR3 is made up of 13 amino acids. CDR1 MDHEN and CDR2 SYDVKM come from the germline V gene. V lost 6 bases to trimming and J lost 6 bases; unmatched junction nucleotides: 5. The CDR3 DNA reads as TGTGCCAGCAGCCCCGGGACAGGGAATGGCTACACCTTC. It translates to CASSPGTGNGYTF.